The 28 T cell receptor beta chains presented below share a single source sample, sequenced in a study of T cell repertoires in cytomegalovirus infection. TCRdb independently ran MiXCR on the reads; one entry per CDR3 protein. The repertoire consists of more than 400,000 distinct CDR3 sequences, with 26% occurring once and the leading ten covering about 12%. Sequenced input: PBMCs. The receptors were gathered from a human donor in good health (CMV status not recorded). Some clones in this sample may be carry-over from other donors' samples.

The V and J genes are TRBV5-6 and TRBJ2-1; 7 bases are shared with TRBD1. Germline lookup yields CDR1 SGHDT and CDR2 YYEEEE. V shed 2 bases and J 12 bases; nucleotides not matched to a gene: 14. CDR3 size: 15 residues. The DNA for the CDR3 is TGTGCCAGCAGCTTTAGACAGGGACACAGTGGTGGGCAGTTCTTC. It is translated as CASSFRQGHSGGQFF. Full variable domain (missing parts from reference TRBV5-6 and TRBJ2-1): DAGVTQSPTHLIKTRGQQVTLRCSPKSGHDTVSWYQQALGQGPQFIFQYYEEEERQRGNFPDRFSGHQFPNYSSELNVNALLLGDSALYLCASSFRQGHSGGQFFGPGTRLTVL.

The chain joins TRBV29-1 to TRBJ2-2; unclear D gene. CDR3 length: 14 amino acids. Germline CDR1 reads SQVTM; CDR2 reads ANQGSEA. V shed 7 bases and J shed 0 bases, with 12 bases lying between them. CDR3 DNA sequence: TGCAGCGCCGCATGGGGAACGAACACCGGGGAGCTGTTTTTT. Protein: CSAAWGTNTGELFF.

The rearrangement joins TRBV15 to TRBJ2-1, with 7 bases that match TRBD1. The V and J ends lost 5 bases and 6 bases, in that order; junction bases with no gene match: 4. The CDR3 contains 13 residues. Germline CDR1 is LNHNV and CDR2 is YYDKDF (reference sequence). Here the CDR3 reads CATSPGTVNEQFF. For the CDR3, the DNA is TGTGCCACCAGCCCCGGGACAGTCAATGAGCAGTTCTTC.

The CDR3 spells CSPIILRGTDTQYF. CDR3 nucleotides: TGCAGCCCAATTATTTTAAGGGGCACAGATACGCAGTATTTT. The chain links TRBV20-1 to TRBJ2-3; D unresolved. This CDR3 is 14 amino acids long. The V gene's germline CDR1 is DFQATT and CDR2 SNEGSKA (reference sequence).

This clonotype was counted many times. The CDR3 reads CASSLAAGVEFVKNIQYF. The CDR3 DNA sequence: TGTGCCAGCAGCTTAGCAGCGGGAGTCGAGTTTGTCAAAAACATTCAGTACTTC. This chain links TRBV7-8 with TRBJ2-4; TRBD2 agrees at 8 bases. CDR1 is SGHVS, CDR2 FQNEAQ, per germline. With V trimmed by 0 bases and J by 3 bases, 10 bases remained unmatched. The CDR3 has 18 residues. The variable domain in full, with the rest retrieved from reference TRBV7-8 and TRBJ2-4, is GAGVSQSPRYKVAKRGQDVALRCDPISGHVSLFWYQQALGQGPEFLTYFQNEAQLDKSGLPSDRFFAERPEGSVSTLKIQRTQQEDSAVYLCASSLAAGVEFVKNIQYFGAGTRLSVL.

There are many counts of this clonotype. This chain joins TRBV7-8 and TRBJ2-3, with D possibly called TRBD1 or TRBD2 (6 bases each). Germline V lookup: CDR1 SGHVS, CDR2 FQNEAQ. V gave up 8 bases and J gave up 4 bases, with 13 bases separating them. CDR3 length: 13 amino acids. CDR3 amino acids: CASGPRGADTQYF. DNA of the CDR3: TGTGCCAGCGGCCCTAGGGGGGCAGATACGCAGTATTTT.

This clonotype was observed at least ten times. This chain uses TRBV7-3 with TRBJ2-2; tentatively, D is TRBD2 (6 bases). The CDR3 is made up of 16 amino acids. Between the trimmed V and J ends, which lost 6 bases and 5 bases, there was a span of 19 bases. Germline V gives CDR1 SGHTA, CDR2 FQGTGA. The CDR3 coding sequence is TGTGCCAGCAGTCCTTCCGGGACTGGACAAACCGGGGAGCTGTTTTTT. It translates to CASSPSGTGQTGELFF.

This clonotype showed up just a few times. V gene TRBV6-6 combines with J gene TRBJ2-5; D gene unclear. Trimming removed 8 bases from V and 2 bases from J, with 9 bases in between. The V gene's germline CDR1 is MNHNY and CDR2 SVGAGI (reference sequence). The CDR3 extends over 12 amino acids. The CDR3 bases are TGTGCCAGCGGGCCCGAACAAGAGACCCAGTACTTC. Residues: CASGPEQETQYF.

This rearrangement joins TRBV6-2 or TRBV6-3 to TRBJ2-1, with D unresolved. The V gene lost 6 bases and the J gene lost 7 bases, with 13 bases spanning the gap. Germline loops: CDR1 MNHEY, CDR2 SVGEGT. The CDR3 runs to 13 residues. CDR3 in DNA: TGTGCCAGCAGCCGCCATTTGGGTAATGAGCAGTTCTTC. Translated, it gives CASSRHLGNEQFF.

This clonotype was seen more than once but under ten times. This chain connects TRBV6-2 or TRBV6-3 to TRBJ2-1; D not resolved. The CDR3 covers 12 residues. Germline V gene data show CDR1 as MNHEY and CDR2 as SVGEGT. V was cut by 8 bases and J by 8 bases, with 13 bases left in between. CDR3: CASRLLEDEQFF. CDR3 DNA: TGTGCCAGCCGTCTCCTCGAGGATGAGCAGTTCTTC.

The table lists this clonotype with a few counts. The J gene is TRBJ2-1, the V gene TRBV5-4; 10 bases align to TRBD1. V was clipped by 4 bases and J by 4 bases; unmatched bases: 8. The CDR3 runs 16 residues. Germline CDR1 reads SGHNT; CDR2 reads YYREEE (reference sequence). The CDR3 nucleotides are TGTGCCAGCAGCCGCCTCGACAGGGGGCTGTACAATGAGCAGTTCTTC. As protein: CASSRLDRGLYNEQFF.

This clonotype was recorded a few times. The CDR3 protein is CASSIDGQGGNAFTDEQYV. The CDR3 DNA reads TGTGCCAGTAGTATAGACGGACAGGGGGGTAATGCTTTTACGGACGAGCAGTACGTC. The V gene is TRBV19, the J gene TRBJ2-7; 10 bases agree with TRBD1. Germline lookup yields CDR1 LNHDA and CDR2 SQIVND (reference sequence). The CDR3 is made up of 19 amino acids. Trimming took 0 bases from V and 5 from J; bases not matched to a gene: 16.

The chain recombines TRBV6-6 with TRBJ1-6; D unresolved. CDR1 and CDR2 (germline): MNHNY, SVGAGI (reference sequence). The germline V and J ends were trimmed by 8 bases and 7 bases, with 12 bases remaining between them. The CDR3 consists of 13 residues. The CDR3, as DNA: TGTGCCAGCCGCGGCACAACAAATTCACCCCTCCACTTT. Translated: CASRGTTNSPLHF.

This clonotype has just a few counts. The chain carries TRBV4-3 and TRBJ1-1; the D gene is possibly TRBD1 (5 bases). The germline gives CDR1 LGHNA, CDR2 YSLEER. Between the trimmed V and J ends, which lost 2 bases and 0 bases, there was a span of 13 bases. The CDR3 is 16 amino acids. CDR3 sequence reads: CASSQNVGAMNTEAFF. As DNA, the CDR3 is TGCGCCAGCAGCCAAAATGTCGGGGCGATGAACACTGAAGCTTTCTTT.

This chain uses TRBV27 with TRBJ2-7; 7 bases are a match to TRBD2. The CDR3 covers 16 residues. Per germline, CDR1 MNHEY and CDR2 SMNVEV (reference sequence). The ends lost 1 base at V and 3 bases at J; junction bases unmatched: 9. The CDR3 reads CASSLFPATSIYEQYF. In DNA, the CDR3 is TGTGCCAGCAGTTTATTCCCTGCGACTAGCATCTACGAGCAGTACTTC.

Many counts were recorded for this clonotype. The rearrangement links TRBV11-3 to TRBJ2-7; 7 nucleotides agree with TRBD1. V was clipped by 5 bases and J by 1 base; unmatched bases: 8. CDR3 length: 15 amino acids. Germline CDR1 SGHNT, CDR2 YENEEA. CDR3 protein: CASSQDRAPSYEQYV. The CDR3 bases are TGTGCCAGCAGCCAAGACAGGGCCCCTTCCTACGAGCAGTACGTC.

This clonotype was observed a handful of times. This chain joins TRBV11-2 and TRBJ2-5, with 7 bases fitting TRBD2. The CDR3 is 20 amino acids. CDR1 and CDR2 (germline): SGHAT, FQNNGV. V lost 3 bases, J lost 4 bases, and 23 bases stayed unmatched. The CDR3 coding sequence is TGTGCCAGCAGCTTTTATAGTCAAAGGCGGGAGTATTTCGTTCGAGAGACCCAGTACTTC. Its protein is CASSFYSQRREYFVRETQYF.

The chain combines TRBV6-5 with TRBJ1-2, with D possibly being TRBD1 (6 bases). The V end lost 6 bases, the J end lost 10 bases, and 18 bases lay between the germline ends. This CDR3 spans 13 amino acids. From germline, CDR1 is MNHEY and CDR2 SVGAGI. CDR3 in DNA: TGTGCCAGCAGGCTGGACAGTGGGGGAGACTACACCTTC. Translated, it gives CASRLDSGGDYTF.

The chain carries TRBV2 and TRBJ2-5; unclear D gene. The CDR3 covers 13 residues. Trimming took off 7 bases at V and 9 bases at J, with 18 bases between the two ends. Germline V gene data show CDR1 as SNHLY and CDR2 as FYNNEI. DNA for the CDR3: TGTGCCAGCACGGTAGGAACCGGCCAGGCCCAGTACTTC. Translated, it gives CASTVGTGQAQYF.

V gene TRBV11-1 combines with J gene TRBJ2-7; 7 bases fit TRBD2. With 1 base clipped from V and 5 bases from J, the junction kept 5 bases outside the gene matches. The germline CDR1 and CDR2 sequences are SGHAT and FQDESV (reference sequence). This CDR3 comprises 14 residues. The CDR3 DNA reads as TGTGCCAGCAGCTTAGAGGGAGGGTCAAACGAGCAGTACTTC. It yields the protein CASSLEGGSNEQYF.

The rearrangement joins TRBV4-1 to TRBJ2-1; 12 bases are shared with TRBD2. The CDR3 has 18 amino acids. Trimming at V came to 1 base and at J to 5 bases, leaving 9 bases not matched to a gene. Germline V gives CDR1 MGHRA, CDR2 YSYEKL. In nucleotides, the CDR3 is TGCGCCAGCAGCCAAGCGGTCCTAGCGGGAGGGGCCAACAATGAGCAGTTCTTC. Translation: CASSQAVLAGGANNEQFF.

There are many counts of this clonotype. V and J are TRBV7-2 and TRBJ1-1; no reliable D call. CDR3 size: 12 residues. V shed 5 bases and J shed 5 bases, with 9 bases lying between them. Germline-derived CDR1 and CDR2 are SGHTA and FQGNSA. Written as DNA, the CDR3 is TGTGCCAGCAGCGCTAGCGGGACTGAAGCTTTCTTT. As protein: CASSASGTEAFF.

The chain links TRBV7-9 to TRBJ2-5; 10 nucleotides line up with TRBD1. J gave up 2 bases and V 3 bases, and 3 bases lay outside the gene matches. The CDR3 is made up of 15 amino acids. CDR1 is SEHNR, CDR2 FQNEAQ, per germline (reference sequence). In DNA form, the CDR3 reads TGTGCCAGCAGCTTCCGGGACAGGGGACAAGAGACCCAGTACTTC. As protein: CASSFRDRGQETQYF.

The chain combines TRBV30 with TRBJ2-2; the D is unclear. Trimming pared 2 bases from V and 1 base from J, leaving 8 bases between. In germline, CDR1 is GTSNPN, CDR2 SVGIG (reference sequence). The CDR3 has 14 residues. The CDR3 DNA sequence: TGTGCCTGGAGTATATCTTGGAACACCGGGGAGCTGTTTTTT. This gives the protein CAWSISWNTGELFF.

This clonotype was observed a handful of times. The rearrangement joins TRBV6-1 to TRBJ2-3; 10 bases are shared with TRBD1. Trimming took 5 bases from V and 4 from J; bases not matched to a gene: 9. CDR3 size: 16 residues. Germline V gives CDR1 MNHNS, CDR2 SASEGT. CDR3 sequence: CASSPRRTGGADTQYF. In DNA form, the CDR3 reads TGTGCCAGCAGTCCGCGCCGGACAGGGGGTGCAGATACGCAGTATTTT.

This chain connects TRBV20-1 to TRBJ2-7; D is unclear. This CDR3 has 13 amino acids. Germline CDR1 reads DFQATT; CDR2 reads SNEGSKA (reference sequence). Trimming pared 4 bases from V and 0 bases from J, leaving 10 bases between. The CDR3 loop is CSAIPVISYEQYF. In DNA, the CDR3 is TGCAGTGCTATTCCGGTGATCTCCTACGAGCAGTACTTC.

The gene calls are TRBV7-4 and TRBJ2-4, with TRBD1 as a possible D gene (5 bases). CDR3 length: 16 amino acids. V was trimmed by 1 base and J by 4 bases, leaving 14 bases between them. Germline CDR1 reads SGHVT; CDR2 reads SQSDAQ. CDR3 sequence: CASSLGQTDMKNIQYF. CDR3 DNA: TGTGCCAGCAGCTTAGGGCAGACAGATATGAAAAACATTCAGTACTTC.

This clonotype was counted only a few times. The V gene is TRBV6-2 or TRBV6-3, the J gene TRBJ1-5; D is undetermined. Germline lookup yields CDR1 MNHEY and CDR2 SVGEGT. Deletions cut 1 base from V and 3 bases from J, with 1 base between. The CDR3 runs to 12 residues. CDR3 sequence reads: CASSYYNQPQHF. The CDR3, as DNA: TGTGCCAGCAGTTACTACAATCAGCCCCAGCATTTT.